This TCR beta chain derives from a study of T-cell memory formation after mild COVID-19. The study's findings and limits: Mainly CM and EM harbored the contracting CD4+ clones; mainly EMRA harbored the CD8+ ones. The authors left the SARS-CoV-2 specificity of second-wave clones peaking on day 37 unconfirmed.

In its sample, this clonotype was seen a few times. The antigen remains unidentified. Germline CDR1 ENHRY, CDR2 SYGVKD. The CDR3 runs to 12 residues. The germline V and J ends were trimmed by 3 bases and 5 bases, with 7 bases remaining between them. A 5'RACE reaction primed in the constant segment made cDNA libraries of TCR alpha and TCR beta, and these carried sample barcodes and UMIs. TCRdb re-called the 5' RACE reads through MiXCR, storing one row per CDR3 protein. The sample contains fewer than 550,000 distinct CDR3 sequences, 15% to 20% of which appear only once. This receptor was obtained from an adult woman who had mild COVID-19 (a few samples of this study predate the infection). Cell type and time point are not known. Sequencing input: PBMCs or a T cell subset sorted from them (not recorded which). The chain recombines TRBV10-3 with TRBJ1-1; perhaps TRBD1 as D (5 bases). The CDR3 loop is CAISERGTEAFF. CDR3 in DNA: TGTGCCATCAGTGAACGGGGGACTGAAGCTTTCTTT.